This T cell receptor (beta chain) was sequenced in a study of glioma-infiltrating T cells after dendritic cell vaccination. About the research overall: Patients received autologous tumor lysate-pulsed dendritic cell vaccination between about 2003 and 2012.

Findings and caveats of the study: Only a small number of patients had complete blood and tumor samples.

The PCR used 60 V beta and 13 J beta primers. Sequenced by immunoSEQ multiplex PCR; TCRdb stores in-frame clones only, minus some. In the table there are approximately 100,000 clones, roughly 76% of which are singletons. This clone appeared once. No antigen is known for it. CDR1 is MNHEY and CDR2 is SVGAGI in the germline V gene. CDR3 length: 15 residues. V lost 2 bases, J lost 6 bases, and 16 bases lay in between. The TCR sequence derives from a human donor with glioblastoma. V gene TRBV6-5 combines with J gene TRBJ1-2; the D gene is possibly TRBD1 (6 bases). The sample was blood, taken before dendritic cell vaccination. The DNA of the CDR3 is TGTGCCAGCAGTTACACCATACAGGGTCAGGATGGCTACACCTTC. Encoded protein: CASSYTIQGQDGYTF.